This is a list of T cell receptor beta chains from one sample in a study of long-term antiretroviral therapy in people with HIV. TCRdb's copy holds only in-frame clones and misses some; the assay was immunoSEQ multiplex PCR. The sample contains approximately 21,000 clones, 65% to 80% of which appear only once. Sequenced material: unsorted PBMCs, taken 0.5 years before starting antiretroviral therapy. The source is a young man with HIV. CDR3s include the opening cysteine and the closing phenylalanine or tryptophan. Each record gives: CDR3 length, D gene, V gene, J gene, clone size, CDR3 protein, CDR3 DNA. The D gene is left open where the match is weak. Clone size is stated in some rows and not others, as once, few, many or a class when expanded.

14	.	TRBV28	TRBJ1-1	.	CASSLISMNTEAFF	TGTGCCAGCAGTTTGATAAGCATGAACACTGAAGCTTTCTTT
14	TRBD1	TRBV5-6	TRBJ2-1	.	CASSLSGTGNEQFF	TGTGCCAGCAGCTTGAGTGGGACAGGGAATGAGCAGTTCTTC
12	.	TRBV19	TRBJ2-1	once	CASIGIYNEQFF	TGTGCCAGTATTGGAATATACAATGAGCAGTTCTTC
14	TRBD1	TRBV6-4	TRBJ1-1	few	CASSDRDRGTEAFF	TGTGCCAGCAGTGACCGGGACAGGGGCACTGAAGCTTTCTTT
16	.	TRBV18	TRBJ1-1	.	CASSQQAGGLTTEAFF	TGTGCCAGCTCACAGCAGGCGGGGGGCCTCACCACTGAAGCTTTCTTT
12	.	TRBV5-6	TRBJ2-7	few	CASGTRKYEQYF	TGTGCCAGCGGAACTAGAAAATACGAGCAGTACTTC
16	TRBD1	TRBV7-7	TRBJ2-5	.	CASSLNTGQLKETQYF	TGTGCCAGCAGCCTAAACACGGGACAGCTAAAAGAGACCCAGTACTTC
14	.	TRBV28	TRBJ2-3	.	CASSLFKGSDTQYF	TGTGCCAGCAGTTTATTCAAGGGGTCAGATACGCAGTATTTT
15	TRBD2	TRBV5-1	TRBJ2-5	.	CASSNTGRYQETQYF	TGCGCCAGCAGCAACACCGGGAGGTACCAAGAGACCCAGTACTTC
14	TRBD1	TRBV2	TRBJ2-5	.	CASSETGAVETQYF	TGTGCCAGCAGTGAGACAGGGGCGGTCGAGACCCAGTACTTC
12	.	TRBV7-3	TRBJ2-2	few	CASSQKLGELFF	TGTGCCAGCAGCCAAAAGTTGGGGGAGCTGTTTTTT
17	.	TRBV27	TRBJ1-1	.	CASSPSTFREAYTEAFF	TGTGCCAGCAGTCCATCGACCTTCAGGGAGGCTTACACTGAAGCTTTCTTT
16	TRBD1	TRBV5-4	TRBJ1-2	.	CASSLDLGQGRGGYTF	TGTGCCAGCAGCTTGGATCTGGGACAGGGGAGGGGGGGCTACACCTTC
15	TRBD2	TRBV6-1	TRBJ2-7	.	CASLGGGGPSYEQYF	TGTGCCAGCCTTGGGGGGGGAGGCCCCTCCTACGAGCAGTACTTC
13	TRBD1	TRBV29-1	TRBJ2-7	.	CSVPGQGAYEQYF	TGCAGCGTTCCGGGACAGGGGGCCTACGAGCAGTACTTC
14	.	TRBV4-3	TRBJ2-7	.	CASSISRGPYEQYF	TGCGCCAGCAGCATTTCCAGGGGACCCTACGAGCAGTACTTC
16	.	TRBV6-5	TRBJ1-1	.	CASSYSMVRVNTEAFF	TGTGCCAGCAGTTACTCCATGGTCAGAGTGAACACTGAAGCTTTCTTT
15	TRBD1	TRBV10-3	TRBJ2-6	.	CANRDSYSGANVLTF	TGTGCCAACCGGGACAGCTACTCTGGGGCCAACGTCCTGACTTTC
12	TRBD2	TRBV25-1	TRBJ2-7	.	CASGGEAYEQYF	TGTGCCAGCGGGGGGGAGGCCTACGAGCAGTACTTC
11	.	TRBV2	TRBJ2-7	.	CASSDRPEQYF	TGTGCCAGCAGTGACCGACCCGAGCAGTACTTC
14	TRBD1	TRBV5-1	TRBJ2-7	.	CASSPGQGAYEQYF	TGCGCCAGCAGCCCGGGACAGGGGGCCTACGAGCAGTACTTC
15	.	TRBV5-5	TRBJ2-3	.	CASSLGLGGTDTQYF	TGTGCCAGCAGCTTGGGTCTAGGTGGTACAGATACGCAGTATTTT
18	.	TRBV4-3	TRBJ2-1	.	CASSQDLEGAGSYNEQFF	TGCGCCAGCAGCCAAGATCTGGAGGGGGCGGGATCCTACAATGAGCAGTTCTTC
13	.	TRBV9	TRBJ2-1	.	CASSAMRRGEQFF	TGTGCCAGCAGCGCGATGCGTCGGGGTGAGCAGTTCTTC
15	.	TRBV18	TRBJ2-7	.	CASSPNDQSSYEQYF	TGTGCCAGCTCACCGAACGATCAGAGCTCCTACGAGCAGTACTTC
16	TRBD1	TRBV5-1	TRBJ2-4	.	CASNQGQGRTKNIQYF	TGCGCCAGCAACCAGGGACAGGGACGAACCAAAAACATTCAGTACTTC
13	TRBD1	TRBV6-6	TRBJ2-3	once	CASSPTGADTQYF	TGTGCCAGCAGCCCTACAGGGGCAGATACGCAGTATTTT
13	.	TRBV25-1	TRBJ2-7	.	CASSGTVTYEQYF	TGTGCCAGCAGTGGGACAGTAACCTACGAGCAGTACTTC
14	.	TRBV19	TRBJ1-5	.	CATQGQYSNQPQHF	TGTGCCACCCAGGGACAATATAGCAATCAGCCCCAGCATTTT
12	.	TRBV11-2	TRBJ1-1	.	CASRQGNTEAFF	TGTGCCAGCAGACAGGGTAACACTGAAGCTTTCTTT
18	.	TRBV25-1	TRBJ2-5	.	CASSEDWTLRMGKETQYF	TGTGCCAGCAGTGAGGACTGGACCCTTCGGATGGGGAAGGAGACCCAGTACTTC
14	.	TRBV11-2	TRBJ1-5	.	CASSGGGTNQPQHF	TGTGCCAGTTCTGGTGGGGGGACTAATCAGCCCCAGCATTTT
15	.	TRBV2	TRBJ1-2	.	CASSDSGWANYGYTF	TGTGCCAGCAGTGATTCGGGATGGGCTAACTATGGCTACACCTTC
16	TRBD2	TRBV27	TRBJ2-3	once	CASSSLAGRRADTQYF	TGTGCCAGCAGTTCCCTAGCGGGCAGGAGGGCAGATACGCAGTATTTT
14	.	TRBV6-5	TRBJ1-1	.	CASSYQQGGSEAFF	TGTGCCAGCAGTTACCAACAGGGTGGGTCTGAAGCTTTCTTT
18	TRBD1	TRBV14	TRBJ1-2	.	CASSQESLGQGSLYGYTF	TGTGCCAGCAGCCAAGAAAGCCTGGGACAGGGAAGTCTCTATGGCTACACCTTC
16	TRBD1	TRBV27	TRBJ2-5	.	CASSWGQGGFSETQYF	TGTGCCAGCAGTTGGGGACAGGGGGGTTTTTCGGAGACCCAGTACTTC
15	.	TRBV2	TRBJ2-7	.	CASEGHHPKGYEQYF	TGTGCCAGTGAGGGGCACCACCCCAAGGGCTACGAGCAGTACTTC
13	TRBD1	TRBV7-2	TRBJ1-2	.	CASSFRTGGGYTF	TGTGCCAGCAGCTTTCGGACAGGGGGCGGCTACACCTTC
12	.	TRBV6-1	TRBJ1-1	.	CASSDRQREAFF	TGTGCCAGCAGTGACCGACAGCGTGAAGCTTTCTTT
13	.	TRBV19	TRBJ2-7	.	CASSTRQGYEQYF	TGTGCCAGTAGTACGCGGCAGGGCTACGAGCAGTACTTC
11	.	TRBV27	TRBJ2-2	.	CASSFRGELFF	TGTGCCAGCAGTTTCCGAGGGGAGCTGTTTTTT
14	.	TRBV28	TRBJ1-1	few	CASSLQNLNTEAFF	TGTGCCAGCAGTTTGCAGAATTTGAACACTGAAGCTTTCTTT
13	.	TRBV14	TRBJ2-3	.	CASSPSTEDTQYF	TGTGCCAGCAGCCCCTCTACTGAAGATACGCAGTATTTT
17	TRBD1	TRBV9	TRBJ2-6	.	CASSVGQISSGANVLTF	TGTGCCAGCAGCGTGGGACAGATAAGCTCTGGGGCCAACGTCCTGACTTTC
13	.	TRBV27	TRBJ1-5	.	CASSQGFNQPQHF	TGTGCCAGCAGCCAGGGATTCAATCAGCCCCAGCATTTT
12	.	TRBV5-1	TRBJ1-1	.	CASRGGNTEAFF	TGCGCCAGCAGGGGTGGGAACACTGAAGCTTTCTTT